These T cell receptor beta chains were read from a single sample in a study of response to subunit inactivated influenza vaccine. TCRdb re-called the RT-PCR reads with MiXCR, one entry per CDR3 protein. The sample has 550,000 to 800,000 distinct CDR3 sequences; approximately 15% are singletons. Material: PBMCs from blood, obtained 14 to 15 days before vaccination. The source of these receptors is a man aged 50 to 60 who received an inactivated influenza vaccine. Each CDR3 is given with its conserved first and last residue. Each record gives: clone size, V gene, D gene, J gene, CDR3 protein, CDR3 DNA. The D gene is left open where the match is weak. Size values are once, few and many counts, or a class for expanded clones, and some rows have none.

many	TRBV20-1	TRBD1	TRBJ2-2	CSASFGTGGTGELFF	TGCAGTGCTAGTTTCGGGACAGGGGGCACCGGGGAGCTGTTTTTT
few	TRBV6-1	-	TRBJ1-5	CASRPYGAGNQPQHF	TGTGCCAGCAGACCTTACGGGGCAGGGAATCAGCCCCAGCATTTT
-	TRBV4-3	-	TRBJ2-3	CASSLRPASTDTQYF	TGCGCCAGCAGCCTACGGCCAGCAAGCACAGATACGCAGTATTTT
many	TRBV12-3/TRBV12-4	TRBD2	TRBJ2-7	CASSFWASGGYEQYF	TGTGCCAGCAGTTTTTGGGCTAGCGGGGGGTACGAGCAGTACTTC
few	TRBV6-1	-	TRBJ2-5	CASSPSGTTQTETQYF	TGTGCCAGCAGTCCCTCCGGGACAACCCAGACGGAGACCCAGTACTTC
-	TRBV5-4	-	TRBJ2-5	CASSSLSGPQGTQYF	TGTGCCAGCAGCTCACTTTCCGGGCCACAAGGGACCCAGTACTTC
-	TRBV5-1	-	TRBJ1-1	CASSLSLATEAFF	TGCGCCAGCAGCTTGTCTCTGGCCACTGAAGCTTTCTTT
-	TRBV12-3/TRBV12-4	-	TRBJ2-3	CASNPTGVGADTQYF	TGTGCCAGCAACCCTACAGGAGTTGGGGCAGATACGCAGTATTTT
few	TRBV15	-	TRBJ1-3	CATSRERVSGNTIYF	TGTGCCACCAGCAGAGAGCGGGTCTCTGGAAACACCATATATTTT
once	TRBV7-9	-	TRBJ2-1	CASSSGLPNEQFF	TGTGCCAGCAGCTCTGGACTCCCTAATGAGCAGTTCTTC
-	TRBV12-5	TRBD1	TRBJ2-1	CASGLLGQGVNEQFF	TGTGCTAGTGGTTTGTTAGGACAGGGTGTTAATGAGCAGTTCTTC
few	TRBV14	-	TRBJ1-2	CASSQLEYGYTF	TGTGCCAGCAGCCAACTTGAATATGGCTACACCTTC
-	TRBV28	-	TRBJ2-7	CASTLGGSEAYEQYF	TGTGCCAGCACCCTAGGTGGCAGCGAAGCCTACGAGCAGTACTTC
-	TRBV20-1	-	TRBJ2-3	CSASEASFTDTQYF	TGCAGTGCTAGCGAAGCGAGTTTCACAGATACGCAGTATTTT
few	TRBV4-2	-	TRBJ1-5	CASSQVDSNQPQHF	TGTGCCAGCAGCCAAGTGGATAGCAATCAGCCCCAGCATTTT
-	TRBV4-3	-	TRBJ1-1	CASSQDLGVMNTEAFF	TGCGCCAGCAGCCAAGATCTGGGGGTGATGAACACTGAAGCTTTCTTT
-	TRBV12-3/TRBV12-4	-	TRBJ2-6	CASMASRSSGANVLTF	TGTGCCAGCATGGCGTCACGATCGTCTGGGGCCAACGTCCTGACTTTC
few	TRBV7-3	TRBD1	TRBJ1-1	CASSEQGGTEAFF	TGTGCCAGCAGCGAACAGGGGGGCACTGAAGCTTTCTTT
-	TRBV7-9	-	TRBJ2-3	CASSLKKPAGTDTQYF	TGTGCCAGCAGCTTAAAGAAGCCCGCGGGCACAGATACGCAGTATTTT
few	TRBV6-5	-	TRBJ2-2	CASSWVPPNTGELFF	TGTGCCAGCAGTTGGGTTCCACCGAACACCGGGGAGCTGTTTTTT
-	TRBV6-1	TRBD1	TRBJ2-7	CASINRQGIPYEQYF	TGTGCCAGCATCAATAGACAGGGGATTCCCTACGAGCAGTACTTC
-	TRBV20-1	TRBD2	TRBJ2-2	CSAFALAEMNTGELFF	TGCAGTGCTTTCGCTCTAGCGGAGATGAACACCGGGGAGCTGTTTTTT
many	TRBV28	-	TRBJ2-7	CASSSLPLSTAYEQYF	TGTGCCAGCAGTTCTCTACCCCTTTCGACAGCCTACGAGCAGTACTTC
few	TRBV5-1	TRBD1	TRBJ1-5	CASSPGLGTGTNQPQHF	TGCGCCAGCAGCCCTGGCCTTGGGACAGGCACTAATCAGCCCCAGCATTTT
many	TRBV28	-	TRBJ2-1	CASSYGRSFYNEQFF	TGTGCCAGCAGTTACGGGAGAAGCTTTTACAATGAGCAGTTCTTC
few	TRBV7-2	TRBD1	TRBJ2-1	CASSLAGGIDEQFF	TGTGCCAGCAGCTTAGCAGGGGGCATCGATGAGCAGTTCTTC
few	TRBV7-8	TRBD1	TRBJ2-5	CASSLTQGAWETQYF	TGTGCCAGCAGCTTAACACAGGGGGCTTGGGAGACCCAGTACTTC
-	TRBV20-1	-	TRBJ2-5	CSAPAQRSAQYF	TGCAGTGCTCCGGCGCAGCGGTCGGCCCAGTACTTC
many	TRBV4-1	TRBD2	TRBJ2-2	CASSQQRTSGTNTGELFF	TGCGCCAGCAGCCAGCAACGTACTAGCGGAACAAACACCGGGGAGCTGTTTTTT
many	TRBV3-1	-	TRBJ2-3	CASSQVAQRTDTQYF	TGTGCCAGCAGCCAAGTCGCCCAGCGCACAGATACGCAGTATTTT
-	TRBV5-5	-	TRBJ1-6	CASSLVPGGQGSPLHF	TGTGCCAGCAGCTTGGTTCCCGGGGGCCAGGGTTCACCCCTCCACTTT
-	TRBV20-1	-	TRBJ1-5	CSASRPLSNQPQHF	TGCAGTGCTAGTCGCCCTCTGAGCAATCAGCCCCAGCATTTT
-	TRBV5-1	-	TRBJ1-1	CASSLALAGLNTEAFF	TGCGCCAGCAGCTTGGCCTTGGCAGGCCTCAACACTGAAGCTTTCTTT
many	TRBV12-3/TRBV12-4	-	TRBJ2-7	CASSLATDYEQYF	TGTGCCAGCAGTTTGGCGACTGACTACGAGCAGTACTTC
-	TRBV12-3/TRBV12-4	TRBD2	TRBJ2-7	CASSYGPGLAGALPPYEQYF	TGTGCCAGCAGTTACGGCCCGGGACTAGCGGGGGCCCTACCCCCCTACGAGCAGTACTTC